The sequence of this T cell receptor beta chain was determined in a study of T cells after yellow fever vaccination. Turning to the study itself: The SMART-Seq v4 Ultra Low Input method served to prepare the low-cell-number fractions.

CDR1 is DFQATT and CDR2 is SNEGSKA in the germline V gene (reference sequence). V was clipped by 0 bases and J by 1 base; unmatched bases: 4. The CDR3 covers 16 residues. Of note for this clonotype: Its antigen is still unknown.

General observations from the study: Once the booster was given, most primary-vaccination clones reappeared, at about 96% for CD4 and over 75% for CD8.

It was through 5'RACE template switching that TCR cDNA was made, with a universal primer site and UMIs added. TCRdb processed the 5' RACE reads anew with MiXCR; each CDR3 protein has one entry. The sample consists of under 500,000 distinct CDR3 sequences, around a sixth of them appearing once. The sequence was collected from a man between 18 and 35 years old who received the YFV17D yellow fever vaccine. Sequencing was performed on PBMCs, taken before the yellow fever booster vaccination. The rearrangement joins TRBV20-1 to TRBJ2-2, with 8 bases matching TRBD1. Here the CDR3 DNA reads TGCAGTGCTAGAGATTCGGACAGGGTGAACACCGGGGAGCTGTTTTTT. Translated, it gives CSARDSDRVNTGELFF.